The 31 T cell receptor beta chains reported below all come from one sample, sequenced in a study of cytomegalovirus exposure and HLA in healthy donors. PCR used 60 Vbeta primers and 13 Jbeta primers. Sequencing was performed with immunoSEQ multiplex PCR; in TCRdb, only in-frame clones are kept and a portion is missing. This repertoire shows some 90,000 clones, approximately 80% found once; its top ten account for 20% to 30%. The sequenced sample was PBMCs. These receptors all come from a woman aged 45-65 years in good health and CMV-seropositive.

The V gene is TRBV6-1, the J gene TRBJ1-2; weak D call: TRBD1 (5 bases). Germline CDR1 reads MNHNS; CDR2 reads SASEGT. V lost 3 bases and J 7 bases, leaving 9 bases between the germline ends. This CDR3 contains 12 residues. Here the CDR3 DNA reads TGTGCCAGCAGTGACAGGGATGGTGGCTACACCTTC. It yields the protein CASSDRDGGYTF.

The chain combines TRBV2 with TRBJ1-1; 7 nucleotides line up with TRBD1. The germline gives CDR1 SNHLY, CDR2 FYNNEI. V lost 7 bases to trimming and J lost 5 bases; unmatched junction nucleotides: 10. CDR3 length: 14 amino acids. For the CDR3, the DNA is TGTGCCAGCACTTGGACAGGAGGGAGAACTGAAGCTTTCTTT. It translates to CASTWTGGRTEAFF. Variable domain in full (rest from reference TRBV2 and TRBJ1-1): EPEVTQTPSHQVTQMGQEVILRCVPISNHLYFYWYRQILGQKVEFLVSFYNNEISEKSEIFDDQFSVERPDGSNFTLKIRSTKLEDSAMYFCASTWTGGRTEAFFGQGTRLTVV.

This clone was picked up one time. This rearrangement joins TRBV7-9 to TRBJ2-4; tentative D call: TRBD1 (6 bases). Germline V gene data show CDR1 as SEHNR and CDR2 as FQNEAQ (reference sequence). V lost 4 bases, J lost 5 bases, and 12 bases lay in between. The CDR3 is 14 amino acids. Here the CDR3 reads CASSSTGPQNIQYF. In DNA form, the CDR3 reads TGTGCCAGCAGCTCGACAGGACCCCAAAACATTCAGTACTTC.

The rearrangement uses TRBV30 and TRBJ2-7; TRBD1 matches 10 bases. The CDR3 is made up of 14 amino acids. V shed 2 bases and J 4 bases; nucleotides not matched to a gene: 5. The germline V gene has CDR1 GTSNPN and CDR2 SVGIG (reference sequence). CDR3 in amino acids: CAWSPGTGEYEQYF. In nucleotides, the CDR3 is TGTGCCTGGAGTCCCGGGACAGGGGAATACGAGCAGTACTTC.

A remark on this clone: The CDR3 ends on some other residue instead of the conserved phenylalanine or tryptophan, so this is likely a read error. It is unclear where the CDR3 begins or ends on the DNA, so no DNA is shown, and the CDR3 is as TCRdb lists it. The V call is TRBV5-1, the J call TRBJ2-7; the table calls TRBD2, which could not be checked here. Germline CDR1 is SGHRS and CDR2 is YFSETQ. The CDR3 is 13 amino acids long, termini counted. The CDR3 here is CASSLARLAGVEI.

This clone was detected a few times. The chain carries TRBV11-2 and TRBJ2-1; maybe TRBD2 (6 bases). CDR1 and CDR2 (germline): SGHAT, FQNNGV. With 3 bases removed from V and 7 bases from J, the gap between germline ends came to 13 bases. The CDR3 spans 14 residues. As DNA, the CDR3 is TGTGCCAGCAGCTTTCCGGCAGGGAGGAATGAGCAGTTCTTC. Translation: CASSFPAGRNEQFF.

J is TRBJ1-4 and V is TRBV4-1; 8 bases are a match to TRBD1. The CDR3 has 15 amino acids. The junction had 5 bases not matched to a gene; V was cut back by 2 bases and J by 6 bases. Germline V gives CDR1 MGHRA, CDR2 YSYEKL. This chain's CDR3 is CASSQQGAGDEKLFF. As DNA, the CDR3 is TGCGCCAGCAGCCAACAGGGGGCAGGGGATGAAAAACTGTTTTTT.

The rearrangement joins TRBV5-4 to TRBJ1-2; 9 bases fit TRBD1. Per germline, CDR1 SGHNT and CDR2 YYREEE (reference sequence). Trimming cost V 10 bases and J 2 bases; bases outside gene matches: 12. The CDR3 length is 15 residues. The CDR3 sequence: CASTVGQGQNYGYTF. In nucleotides, the CDR3 is TGTGCCTCCACGGTGGGACAGGGTCAAAACTATGGCTACACCTTC.

The V and J genes are TRBV7-9 and TRBJ1-2; D unclear. CDR3 length equals 13 residues. Deletions cut 2 bases from V and 4 bases from J, with 8 bases between. The V gene's germline CDR1 is SEHNR and CDR2 FQNEAQ (reference sequence). In DNA, the CDR3 is TGTGCCAGCAGCTTATCCGGGAGCTATGGCTACACCTTC. Translated, it gives CASSLSGSYGYTF. Full variable domain (outside the CDR3, taken from reference TRBV7-9 and TRBJ1-2): DTGVSQNPRHKITKRGQNVTFRCDPISEHNRLYWYRQTLGQGPEFLTYFQNEAQLEKSRLLSDRFSAERPKGSFSTLEIQRTEQGDSAMYLCASSLSGSYGYTFGSGTRLTVV.

J is TRBJ2-2 and V is TRBV7-9; 9 bases fit TRBD2. The germline V gene encodes CDR1 SEHNR and CDR2 FQNEAQ (reference sequence). The CDR3 runs to 17 residues. V trimming: 3 bases; J trimming: 4 bases; junction bases outside the gene matches: 9. In DNA, the CDR3 is TGTGCCAGCAGCTTCAAGGGGACTAGCTTGCTCACCGGGGAGCTGTTTTTT. Its translation: CASSFKGTSLLTGELFF.

V usage is TRBV5-4 and J usage is TRBJ2-3, with a possible D match to TRBD2 (5 bases). The V and J ends lost 4 bases and 1 base respectively, with 10 bases between them. The CDR3 spans 14 residues. Germline lookup yields CDR1 SGHNT and CDR2 YYREEE (reference sequence). CDR3 in DNA: TGTGCCAGCAGCCACGGACTGGGCACAGATACGCAGTATTTT. As protein: CASSHGLGTDTQYF.

This sequence joins TRBV27 and TRBJ1-2; no clear D gene. Germline V lookup: CDR1 MNHEY, CDR2 SMNVEV (reference sequence). The V and J ends lost 7 bases and 4 bases respectively, with 16 bases between them. This CDR3 has 14 residues. The CDR3 protein is CASTPDPGFYGYTF. CDR3 DNA: TGTGCCAGCACCCCAGACCCCGGGTTCTATGGCTACACCTTC.

CDR3 nucleotide sequence: TGCGCCAGCAGTGAGTCGGTGGCGGGAAAGGGAAACATTCAGTACTTC. Amino acids: CASSESVAGKGNIQYF. V is TRBV10-1 and J is TRBJ2-4; D is perhaps TRBD2 (6 bases). CDR1 is WNHNN, CDR2 SYGVQD, per germline (reference sequence). This CDR3 is 16 amino acids long. With 0 bases removed from V and 6 bases from J, the gap between germline ends came to 15 bases.

V gene TRBV7-8 combines with J gene TRBJ2-1; 7 positions match TRBD1. V was pared by 5 bases and J by 2 bases, with 6 bases of the junction left unmatched. The CDR3 totals 15 residues. Germline-derived CDR1 and CDR2 are SGHVS and FQNEAQ. In DNA, the CDR3 is TGTGCCAGCAGCCCGCACGGGACAGCCTACAATGAGCAGTTCTTC. Residues: CASSPHGTAYNEQFF.

In regard to this clone: One end of the junction varies from germline; a read error may be responsible. The V and J genes are TRBV7-7 and TRBJ2-5, with 8 bases matching TRBD2. CDR1 and CDR2 from the germline V gene are SSHAT and FNYEAQ (reference sequence). This CDR3 region has 16 residues. The CDR3 bases are TGTGCTAGCAGCTTAGGGGGGGTAGCGGGACGGGAGACCCAGTACTTC. It codes for CASSLGGVAGRETQYF.

This sequence joins TRBV29-1 and TRBJ1-5; no clear D. Trimming took 6 bases from V and 6 from J, leaving 12 bases between them. This CDR3 has 12 residues. Germline values: CDR1 SQVTM, CDR2 ANQGSEA. The CDR3, as DNA: TGCAGCGTGGGCGATACAGCTCAGCCCCAGCATTTT. This translates into CSVGDTAQPQHF.

The rearrangement links TRBV27 to TRBJ1-2; 9 bases align to TRBD1. The CDR3 is 15 amino acids. V lost 6 bases to trimming and J lost 8 bases; unmatched junction nucleotides: 13. In germline, CDR1 is MNHEY, CDR2 SMNVEV (reference sequence). CDR3 in amino acids: CASRRTGGVFEGYTF. The CDR3 DNA reads as TGTGCCAGCAGACGCACAGGGGGCGTGTTCGAGGGCTACACCTTC.

This chain's CDR3 is CAISPRGGESTIYF. The CDR3 DNA reads TGTGCCATCAGTCCCCGGGGGGGGGAAAGCACCATATATTTT. V and J are TRBV10-3 and TRBJ1-3, with a tentative D call TRBD1 (5 bases). The ends were cut back, 5 bases at V and 9 bases at J, with 17 bases in the middle. The CDR3 spans 14 residues. Germline CDR1 is ENHRY and CDR2 is SYGVKD.

The chain is built from TRBV5-1 and TRBJ2-3; 7 bases match TRBD2. CDR1 is SGHRS, CDR2 YFSETQ, per germline. The CDR3 is 16 residues long. The trim removed 0 bases at V and 3 bases at J, leaving 7 bases unmatched. The CDR3 sequence: CASSLATLGGTDTQYF. As DNA, the CDR3 is TGCGCCAGCAGCTTGGCTACTTTGGGGGGGACAGATACGCAGTATTTT.

This clone was detected once. This sequence joins TRBV4-1 and TRBJ1-2; TRBD1 matches at 7 bases. CDR3 size: 17 residues. CDR1 is MGHRA and CDR2 is YSYEKL in the germline V gene. The V and J ends lost 2 bases and 7 bases, in that order; junction bases with no gene match: 16. CDR3 sequence reads: CASSQNLKTGRSGGYTF. In DNA form, the CDR3 reads TGCGCCAGCAGCCAAAATTTGAAGACAGGGAGAAGCGGTGGCTACACCTTC.

The chain links TRBV6-1 to TRBJ1-5, with no clear D. CDR1 and CDR2 (germline): MNHNS, SASEGT. The CDR3 contains 13 residues. V was shortened by 6 bases and J by 4 bases, with 10 bases between the two germline ends. CDR3 protein: CASSQDTNQPQHF. CDR3 DNA: TGTGCCAGCAGCCAGGATACTAATCAGCCCCAGCATTTT.

The chain combines TRBV2 with TRBJ2-7; 9 bases fit TRBD2. This CDR3 region has 15 residues. With V trimmed by 5 bases and J by 0 bases, 5 bases remained unmatched. The germline V gene has CDR1 SNHLY and CDR2 FYNNEI. This chain's CDR3 is CASSPVAGASYEQYF. The CDR3 coding sequence is TGTGCCAGCAGTCCCGTAGCGGGGGCCTCCTACGAGCAGTACTTC.

This clone is labeled as medium-sized. This chain links TRBV10-3 with TRBJ2-2, with TRBD2 matching 11 bases. The CDR3 has 19 amino acids. Looked up from germline, CDR1 is ENHRY and CDR2 is SYGVKD. The V gene end was trimmed by 4 bases and the J gene end by 1 base; junction bases not matched to a gene: 11. CDR3 nucleotide sequence: TGTGCCATCAGTGGGATCGTGCAGACTAGCGGGGTGAACACCGGGGAGCTGTTTTTT. This translates into CAISGIVQTSGVNTGELFF.

CDR3 nucleotide sequence: TGTGCCGGACGACAGATTCTTAATGAAAAACTGTTTTTT. Translation: CAGRQILNEKLFF. The chain is built from TRBV2 and TRBJ1-4; TRBD1 is a possible D gene (5 bases). V dropped 11 bases and J dropped 4 bases, with 14 bases sitting between them. CDR1 is SNHLY and CDR2 is FYNNEI in the germline V gene. This CDR3 comprises 13 residues. The whole variable domain, remainder taken from reference TRBV2 and TRBJ1-4, is EPEVTQTPSHQVTQMGQEVILRCVPISNHLYFYWYRQILGQKVEFLVSFYNNEISEKSEIFDDQFSVERPDGSNFTLKIRSTKLEDSAMYFCAGRQILNEKLFFGSGTQLSVL.

A word on this clone: One end of the junction fails to match germline, which may point to a read error. This chain connects TRBV7-6 to TRBJ2-7, with 12 bases identical to TRBD2. Germline lookup yields CDR1 SGHVS and CDR2 FNYEAQ. The CDR3 length is 15 residues. The DNA for the CDR3 is TGTGCCAGCACCCCCGGACTAGCGGGAACCTACGAGCTGTACTTC. It specifies CASTPGLAGTYELYF.

The J gene is TRBJ2-4, the V gene TRBV9; D is uncertain. In germline, CDR1 is SGDLS, CDR2 YYNGEE. This CDR3 has 16 residues. V was shortened by 4 bases and J by 4 bases, with 18 bases between the two germline ends. The CDR3 DNA is TGTGCCAGCAGCCCCGAGGCCCCGGGTCATAAAAACATTCAGTACTTC. This translates into CASSPEAPGHKNIQYF.

This clone is a singleton in its sample. This sequence joins TRBV10-1 and TRBJ2-2, with D uncertain. Germline CDR1 reads WNHNN; CDR2 reads SYGVQD (reference sequence). The CDR3 is made up of 16 amino acids. The V and J ends lost 3 bases and 0 bases respectively, with 11 bases between them. This CDR3 is CASSDQNSPNTGELFF. CDR3 DNA sequence: TGCGCCAGCAGTGATCAGAACAGTCCGAACACCGGGGAGCTGTTTTTT.

The chain couples TRBV30 to TRBJ2-7; the match to TRBD2 covers 8 bases. Germline values: CDR1 GTSNPN, CDR2 SVGIG (reference sequence). The CDR3 runs to 16 residues. V was pared by 3 bases and J by 2 bases, with 12 bases of the junction left unmatched. CDR3 in amino acids: CAWSLRGGADPYEQYF. In DNA, the CDR3 is TGTGCCTGGAGCCTTCGGGGGGGTGCCGACCCCTACGAGCAGTACTTC. Combining the CDR3 with reference TRBV30 and TRBJ2-7 gives the whole variable domain SQTIHQWPATLVQPVGSPLSLECTVEGTSNPNLYWYRQAAGRGLQLLFYSVGIGQISSEVPQNLSASRPQDRQFILSSKKLLLSDSGFYLCAWSLRGGADPYEQYFGPGTRLTVT.

The genes are TRBV7-9 and TRBJ1-2; tentative D call: TRBD1 (6 bases). Trimming stripped 5 bases from V and 1 base from J, with 11 bases between. This CDR3 spans 14 amino acids. The germline V gene has CDR1 SEHNR and CDR2 FQNEAQ (reference sequence). The CDR3 bases are TGTGCCAGCAGCACCCAGGGGATTAACTATGGCTACACCTTC. Its translation is CASSTQGINYGYTF.

The chain recombines TRBV14 with TRBJ2-1, with D possibly TRBD2 on 7 matching bases. The CDR3 extends over 17 amino acids. The V end was cut by 2 bases, the J end by 0 bases, with 14 bases between. Germline V gives CDR1 SGHDN, CDR2 FVKESK. The CDR3 nucleotides are TGTGCCAGCAGCCAAAGAGGGGGGGCCGGCTCCTACAATGAGCAGTTCTTC. The encoded protein is CASSQRGGAGSYNEQFF.

The chain uses TRBV9 and TRBJ1-1; weak D call: TRBD1 (6 bases). Germline V CDR1 and CDR2: SGDLS, YYNGEE. Trimming pared 4 bases from V and 2 bases from J, leaving 12 bases between. This CDR3 comprises 14 residues. CDR3 in amino acids: CASSPGGLNTEAFF. The CDR3 DNA reads TGTGCCAGCAGCCCGGGGGGGCTTAACACTGAAGCTTTCTTT.